This TCR beta chain was identified during a study of cytomegalovirus exposure and HLA in healthy donors. Study findings and constraints: A later analysis reportedly found fewer N-insertions in an Asian-associated ancestry cluster than the roughly 680-donor mean. In a later analysis, HLA-associated beta chains showed higher expansion and lower generation probabilities than comparable chains. At a 0.05 false discovery rate, a later analysis found roughly 17,000 TCR beta sequences to be associated with HLA alleles. In a later analysis, HLA-C alleles had the fewest associated TCRs, DRB1 alleles the most.

The CDR3 is 13 residues long. CDR1 LNHDA and CDR2 SQIVND come from the germline V gene (reference sequence). Primers for the PCR totalled 60 Vbeta and 13 Jbeta. Clones were sequenced by immunoSEQ multiplex PCR, and TCRdb holds only the in-frame ones, with some missing. The table has around 100,000 clones, 65% seen once. Note on this clone: Its specificity is not known. The junction shows a germline mismatch at one end, possibly a read error.

The genes are TRBV19 and TRBJ2-1; weak D call: TRBD2 (7 bases). The material sequenced was PBMCs. The clonotype originates from a man aged 25-45 years in good health and CMV-seropositive. The CDR3 here is CLLRGGLGREQFF. The CDR3 nucleotides are TGCCTTTTGAGGGGGGGGCTAGGTCGTGAGCAGTTCTTC.